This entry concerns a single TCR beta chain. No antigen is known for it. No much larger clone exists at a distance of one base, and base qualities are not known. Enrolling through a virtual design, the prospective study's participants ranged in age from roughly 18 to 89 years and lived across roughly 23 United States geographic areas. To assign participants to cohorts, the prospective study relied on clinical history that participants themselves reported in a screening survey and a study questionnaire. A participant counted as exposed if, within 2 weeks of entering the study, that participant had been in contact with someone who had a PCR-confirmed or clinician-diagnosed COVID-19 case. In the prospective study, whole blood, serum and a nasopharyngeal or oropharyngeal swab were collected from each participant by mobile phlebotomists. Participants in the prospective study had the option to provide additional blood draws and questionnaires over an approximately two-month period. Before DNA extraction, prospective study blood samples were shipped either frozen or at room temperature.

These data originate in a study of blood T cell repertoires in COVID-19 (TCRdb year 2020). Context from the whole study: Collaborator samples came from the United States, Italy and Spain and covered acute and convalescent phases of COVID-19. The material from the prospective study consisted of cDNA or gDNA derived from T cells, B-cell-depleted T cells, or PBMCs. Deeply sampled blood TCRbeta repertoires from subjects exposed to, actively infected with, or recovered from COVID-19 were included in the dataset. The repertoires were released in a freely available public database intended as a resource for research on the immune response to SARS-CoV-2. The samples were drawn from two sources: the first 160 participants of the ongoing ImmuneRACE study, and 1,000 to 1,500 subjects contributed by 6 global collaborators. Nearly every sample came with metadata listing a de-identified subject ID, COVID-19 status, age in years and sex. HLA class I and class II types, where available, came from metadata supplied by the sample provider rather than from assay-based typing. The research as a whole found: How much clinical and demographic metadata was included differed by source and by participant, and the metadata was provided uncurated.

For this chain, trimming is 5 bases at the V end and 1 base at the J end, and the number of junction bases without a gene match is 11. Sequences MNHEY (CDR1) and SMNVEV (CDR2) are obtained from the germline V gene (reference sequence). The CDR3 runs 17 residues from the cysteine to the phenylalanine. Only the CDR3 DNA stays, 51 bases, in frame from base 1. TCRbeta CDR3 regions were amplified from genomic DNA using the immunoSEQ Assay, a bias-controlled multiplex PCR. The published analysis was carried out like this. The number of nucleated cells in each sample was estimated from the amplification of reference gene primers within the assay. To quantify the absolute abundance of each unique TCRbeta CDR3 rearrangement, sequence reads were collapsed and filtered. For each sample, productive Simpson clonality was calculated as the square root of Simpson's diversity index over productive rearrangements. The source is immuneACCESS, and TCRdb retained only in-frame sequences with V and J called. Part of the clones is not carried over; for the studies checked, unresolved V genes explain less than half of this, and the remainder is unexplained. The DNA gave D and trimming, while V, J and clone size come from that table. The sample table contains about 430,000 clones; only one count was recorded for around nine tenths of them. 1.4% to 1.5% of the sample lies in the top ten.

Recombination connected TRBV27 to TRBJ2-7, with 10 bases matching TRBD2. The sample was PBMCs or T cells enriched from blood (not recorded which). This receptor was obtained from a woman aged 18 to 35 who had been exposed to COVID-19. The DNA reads TGTGCCAGCAGTCCCCTAATGCTAGCGGGAGTATCCTACGAGCAGTACTTC. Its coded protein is CASSPLMLAGVSYEQYF.